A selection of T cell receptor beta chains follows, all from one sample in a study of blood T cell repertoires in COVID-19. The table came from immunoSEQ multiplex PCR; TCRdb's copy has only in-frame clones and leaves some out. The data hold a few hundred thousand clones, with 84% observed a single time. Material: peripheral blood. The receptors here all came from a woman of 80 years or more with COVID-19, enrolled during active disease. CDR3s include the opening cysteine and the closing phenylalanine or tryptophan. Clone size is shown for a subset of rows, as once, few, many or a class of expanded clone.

cdr3_aa: CASSLATGPGNTIYF; v_call: TRBV18; j_call: TRBJ1-3; clone_size: -
cdr3_aa: CASSLGGTGGNTEAFF; v_call: TRBV6-5; j_call: TRBJ1-1; clone_size: -
cdr3_aa: CASRIQGAMNTEAFF; v_call: TRBV6-5; j_call: TRBJ1-1; clone_size: many
cdr3_aa: CASSLDRGTEKLFF; v_call: TRBV7-2; j_call: TRBJ1-4; clone_size: -
cdr3_aa: CASSLPPGGGEQFF; v_call: TRBV7-2; j_call: TRBJ2-1; clone_size: -
cdr3_aa: CASSLGFLGEDTQYF; v_call: TRBV11-3; j_call: TRBJ2-3; clone_size: -
cdr3_aa: CASSARQGANTEAFF; v_call: TRBV7-6; j_call: TRBJ1-1; clone_size: -
cdr3_aa: CASSLGQGASTNEKLFF; v_call: TRBV5-4; j_call: TRBJ1-4; clone_size: -
cdr3_aa: CASRRGGTTDTQYF; v_call: TRBV2; j_call: TRBJ2-3; clone_size: -
cdr3_aa: CAIRDSSYNEQFF; v_call: TRBV10-3; j_call: TRBJ2-1; clone_size: -
cdr3_aa: CASSMTASNQPQHF; v_call: TRBV19; j_call: TRBJ1-5; clone_size: -
cdr3_aa: CASSLTGSTFF; v_call: TRBV7-6; j_call: TRBJ1-1; clone_size: -
cdr3_aa: CASSRLRSGAIGGTGELFF; v_call: TRBV9; j_call: TRBJ2-2; clone_size: -
cdr3_aa: CASGYTGANVLTF; v_call: TRBV12-5; j_call: TRBJ2-6; clone_size: -
cdr3_aa: CASGTGGQPQHF; v_call: TRBV7-9; j_call: TRBJ1-5; clone_size: -
cdr3_aa: CASSLENTGGREKLFF; v_call: TRBV7-2; j_call: TRBJ1-4; clone_size: -
cdr3_aa: CAWSVATGQLHF; v_call: TRBV30; j_call: TRBJ1-6; clone_size: -
cdr3_aa: CASSYGQGTQYF; v_call: TRBV6-5; j_call: TRBJ2-5; clone_size: -
cdr3_aa: CASSLTQGTQPQHF; v_call: TRBV5-1; j_call: TRBJ1-5; clone_size: -
cdr3_aa: CASGLALGQGNLETQYF; v_call: TRBV12-5; j_call: TRBJ2-5; clone_size: -
cdr3_aa: CASSARTSVSYNEQFF; v_call: TRBV9; j_call: TRBJ2-1; clone_size: -
cdr3_aa: CASSLASRSTF; v_call: TRBV5-4; j_call: TRBJ1-2; clone_size: -
cdr3_aa: CASSQDLSYGYTF; v_call: TRBV14; j_call: TRBJ1-2; clone_size: -
cdr3_aa: CASRATGGGTEAFF; v_call: TRBV5-1; j_call: TRBJ1-1; clone_size: -
cdr3_aa: CASKVQDIGYNEQFF; v_call: TRBV2; j_call: TRBJ2-1; clone_size: -
cdr3_aa: CASSSGTATGELFF; v_call: TRBV5-8; j_call: TRBJ2-2; clone_size: -
cdr3_aa: CASSRLEGGSEKLFF; v_call: TRBV28; j_call: TRBJ1-4; clone_size: -
cdr3_aa: CASSSLVGGYTGELFF; v_call: TRBV11-2; j_call: TRBJ2-2; clone_size: -
cdr3_aa: CASSEVWSGSGYTF; v_call: TRBV6-1; j_call: TRBJ1-2; clone_size: few
cdr3_aa: CASSRQGAGELFF; v_call: TRBV27; j_call: TRBJ2-2; clone_size: -
cdr3_aa: CASSLVRGRETQYF; v_call: TRBV7-2; j_call: TRBJ2-5; clone_size: once
cdr3_aa: CASSFTGGSYSEQFF; v_call: TRBV5-1; j_call: TRBJ2-1; clone_size: -
cdr3_aa: CASTRGGNQETQYF; v_call: TRBV19; j_call: TRBJ2-5; clone_size: once
cdr3_aa: CATSAQGSYGYTF; v_call: TRBV2; j_call: TRBJ1-2; clone_size: -
cdr3_aa: CASRKTGDGSPLHF; v_call: TRBV5-1; j_call: TRBJ1-6; clone_size: -
cdr3_aa: CSASTGGDQPQHF; v_call: TRBV20-1; j_call: TRBJ1-5; clone_size: once
cdr3_aa: CASSQGLAVYEQYF; v_call: TRBV4-3; j_call: TRBJ2-7; clone_size: -
cdr3_aa: CASSPWTGTGNTEAFF; v_call: TRBV5-1; j_call: TRBJ1-1; clone_size: -
cdr3_aa: CASSLAGSAEAFF; v_call: TRBV5-1; j_call: TRBJ1-1; clone_size: once
cdr3_aa: CASSYSGFSTDTQYF; v_call: TRBV6-5; j_call: TRBJ2-3; clone_size: -
cdr3_aa: CASSLTYSSGGLETQYF; v_call: TRBV5-4; j_call: TRBJ2-5; clone_size: -
cdr3_aa: CASSPGLNQPQHF; v_call: TRBV18; j_call: TRBJ1-5; clone_size: -
cdr3_aa: CASSYGQVMNTEAFF; v_call: TRBV27; j_call: TRBJ1-1; clone_size: -
cdr3_aa: CASSHSGGSGANVLTF; v_call: TRBV7-2; j_call: TRBJ2-6; clone_size: -
cdr3_aa: CASSQDRLAGYTYF; v_call: TRBV4-3; j_call: TRBJ2-3; clone_size: -
cdr3_aa: CASSLYSGGSRETQYF; v_call: TRBV3-1/TRBV3-2; j_call: TRBJ2-5; clone_size: -
cdr3_aa: CASSSTSGGETQYF; v_call: TRBV5-4; j_call: TRBJ2-5; clone_size: -
cdr3_aa: CASRLNQPQHF; v_call: TRBV3-1/TRBV3-2; j_call: TRBJ1-5; clone_size: -
cdr3_aa: CASSEGRKGTEAFF; v_call: TRBV6-1; j_call: TRBJ1-1; clone_size: -
cdr3_aa: CASSQSFRTEAFF; v_call: TRBV3-1/TRBV3-2; j_call: TRBJ1-1; clone_size: -
cdr3_aa: CASSEFGSGNTIYF; v_call: TRBV25-1; j_call: TRBJ1-3; clone_size: -
cdr3_aa: CASSGGELKGGGYTF; v_call: TRBV7-9; j_call: TRBJ1-2; clone_size: -